These 3 T cell receptor beta chains share one sample of origin, sequenced in a study of a mutant IDH1 vaccine in newly diagnosed glioma. Time point denoted: baseline, week 1 (first vaccination visit). The sample's treatment: pre-vaccination baseline after standard-of-care therapy. Libraries were prepared by immunoSEQ multiplex PCR; TCRdb keeps only in-frame clonotypes and omits some of them. Of 35,000 to 40,000 clones in the sample, more than 90% were seen once. The sequences come from PBMCs, collected from a glioma patient treated with radiotherapy, temozolomide or both. These receptors were collected from a man in his late teens or twenties with glioma.

The chain carries TRBV9 and TRBJ2-2; perhaps TRBD2 as D (6 bases). Germline V CDR1 and CDR2: SGDLS, YYNGEE. V lost 4 bases to trimming and J lost 6 bases, with 16 bases between them. This CDR3 comprises 15 residues. The CDR3, as DNA: TGTGCCAGCAGCCCCTGGGACTCCCCGGCCGGGGAGCTGTTTTTT. Translating it yields CASSPWDSPAGELFF.

The CDR3 nucleotides are TGTGCCAGCAGCCGTCGGGACAGTGAGAACACTGAAGCTTTCTTT. It specifies CASSRRDSENTEAFF. The rearrangement joins TRBV7-9 to TRBJ1-1; TRBD1 matches 7 bases. J gave up 1 base and V 5 bases, and 7 bases lay outside the gene matches. The CDR3 totals 15 residues. The germline CDR1 and CDR2 sequences are SEHNR and FQNEAQ (reference sequence).

This rearrangement joins TRBV15 to TRBJ2-2; D perhaps matches TRBD2 (6 bases). Per the germline V gene, CDR1 is LNHNV and CDR2 is YYDKDF (reference sequence). V lost 5 bases to trimming and J lost 3 bases, with 16 bases between them. The length of the CDR3 is 16 residues. DNA for the CDR3: TGTGCCACCAGCCCAGGAGGGGTCTTATACACCGGGGAGCTGTTTTTT. It codes for CATSPGGVLYTGELFF.